Below, 20 T cell receptor beta chains from the same sample are listed, as sequenced in a study of shared clonotypes between healthy human individuals. The table came from immunoSEQ multiplex PCR; TCRdb's copy has only in-frame clones and leaves some out. Of some 2,000,000 clones listed, about 95% are singletons. What was sequenced was naive CD4+ T cells sorted from blood. This sample's subset: CD45RA+ positively selected. These receptors all stem from a man aged 18 to 30 in good health.

The rearrangement uses TRBV6-1 and TRBJ1-1; D is uncertain. This CDR3 has 14 amino acids. V was shortened by 2 bases and J by 4 bases, with 11 bases between the two germline ends. Germline V gene data show CDR1 as MNHNS and CDR2 as SASEGT. The CDR3 sequence: CASSEYRGGTEAFF. The DNA for the CDR3 is TGTGCCAGCAGTGAATACCGGGGAGGCACTGAAGCTTTCTTT.

This chain connects TRBV27 to TRBJ2-2; either TRBD1 or TRBD2 may supply D (5 bases each). The V gene lost 8 bases and the J gene lost 4 bases, with 17 bases spanning the gap. The CDR3 covers 15 residues. Germline CDR1 reads MNHEY; CDR2 reads SMNVEV (reference sequence). CDR3 bases: TGTGCCAGCGGGGACCGAGGGCGAGGCACCGGGGAGCTGTTTTTT. Protein product: CASGDRGRGTGELFF.

A single count supports this clone. The gene calls are TRBV13 and TRBJ1-1; D is possibly TRBD1 (6 bases). Germline-derived CDR1 and CDR2 are PRHDT and FYEKMQ (reference sequence). Trimming removed 5 bases from V and 1 base from J, with 14 bases in between. This CDR3 spans 15 amino acids. CDR3 amino acids: CASSLTQGRNTEAFF. Written as DNA, the CDR3 is TGTGCCAGCAGCCTAACACAGGGACGGAACACTGAAGCTTTCTTT.

Here the CDR3 DNA reads TGTGCCAGCAGCTCTCAGGGTGGAGTCGGGTACGAGCAGTACTTC. The encoded protein is CASSSQGGVGYEQYF. The rearrangement joins TRBV11-2 to TRBJ2-7, with D maybe TRBD1 (5 bases). The germline gives CDR1 SGHAT, CDR2 FQNNGV. V gave up 4 bases and J gave up 4 bases, with 17 bases separating them. This CDR3 comprises 15 residues.

Regarding this clone: A read error may account for a junction end that differs from germline. The V and J genes are TRBV7-9 and TRBJ1-2; no firm D call. Germline CDR1 is SEHNR and CDR2 is FQNEAQ (reference sequence). The CDR3 spans 12 residues. The chain's CDR3 is CASSLGKGECAF. The CDR3 DNA reads as TGTGCCAGCAGCTTAGGAAAGGGAGAGTGCGCCTTC.

To note about this clone: One end of the junction varies from germline; a read error may be responsible. The chain joins TRBV6-1 to TRBJ2-4; a weak D match, TRBD2 (6 bases). CDR1 is MNHNS and CDR2 is SASEGT in the germline V gene. This CDR3 contains 11 residues. The CDR3 is CASTLGRPGDF. DNA of the CDR3: TGTGCCAGCACCCTAGGTAGGCCGGGGGACTTC.

The chain combines TRBV18 with TRBJ2-5; D unresolved. The CDR3 is 14 amino acids. V was pared by 2 bases and J by 1 base, with 8 bases between. Per germline, CDR1 KGHSH and CDR2 LQKENI. CDR3 protein: CASSPAATQETQYF. DNA for the CDR3: TGTGCCAGCTCACCAGCGGCAACCCAAGAGACCCAGTACTTC.

The chain joins TRBV28 to TRBJ2-1, with D possibly TRBD1 on 6 matching bases. With 3 bases removed from V and 2 bases from J, the gap between germline ends came to 17 bases. This CDR3 has 17 residues. Germline V gene lookup returns CDR1 MDHEN and CDR2 SYDVKM. This CDR3 reads CASSLTLDRPPYNEQFF. DNA for the CDR3: TGTGCCAGCAGTTTGACTCTAGACAGGCCGCCCTACAATGAGCAGTTCTTC.

V and J are TRBV2 and TRBJ2-7, with TRBD2 matching 12 bases. V trimming: 5 bases; J trimming: 7 bases; junction bases outside the gene matches: 9. Germline V gene sequence: CDR1 SNHLY, CDR2 FYNNEI. This CDR3 is built from 15 residues. Here the CDR3 DNA reads TGTGCCAGCAGTCAGCTAGCGGGAGGGCCGGGGGAGCAGTACTTC. Its protein is CASSQLAGGPGEQYF.

The chain recombines TRBV7-9 with TRBJ2-7; TRBD1 matches at 8 bases. CDR3 length equals 16 residues. Trimming cost V 4 bases and J 1 base; bases outside gene matches: 9. Germline V CDR1 and CDR2: SEHNR, FQNEAQ (reference sequence). CDR3 in DNA: TGTGCCAGCAGCTCTTCGGGGCAGGGGGCATCCTACGAGCAGTACTTC. It is translated as CASSSSGQGASYEQYF.

The rearrangement joins TRBV2 to TRBJ2-7; 11 bases match TRBD1. From germline, CDR1 is SNHLY and CDR2 FYNNEI. The J segment lost 3 bases and the V segment lost 7 bases, leaving 5 bases of the junction unmatched. The CDR3 has 14 residues. The CDR3 DNA reads as TGTGCCAGCACACCGGACAGGGGGCACTACGAGCAGTACTTC. This codes for CASTPDRGHYEQYF.

J is TRBJ1-6 and V is TRBV27; a possible D gene is TRBD1 (6 bases). CDR1 MNHEY and CDR2 SMNVEV come from the germline V gene (reference sequence). This CDR3 is 14 amino acids long. The V end lost 5 bases, the J end lost 10 bases, and 15 bases lay between the germline ends. This CDR3 reads CASSPGVGGSPLHF. The CDR3 nucleotides read TGTGCCAGCAGTCCAGGAGTCGGGGGCTCACCCCTCCACTTT.

V and J are TRBV19 and TRBJ2-7; a weak D match, TRBD1 (6 bases). Trimming shortened V by 5 bases and J by 3 bases, and 14 bases separated the two germline ends. The CDR3 runs to 14 residues. The germline V gene encodes CDR1 LNHDA and CDR2 SQIVND (reference sequence). The CDR3 region is CASSGRDTHYEQYF. For the CDR3, the DNA is TGTGCCAGTAGTGGCCGGGACACACACTACGAGCAGTACTTC. Complete variable domain (other parts from reference TRBV19 and TRBJ2-7): DGGITQSPKYLFRKEGQNVTLSCEQNLNHDAMYWYRQDPGQGLRLIYYSQIVNDFQKGDIAEGYSVSREKKESFPLTVTSAQKNPTAFYLCASSGRDTHYEQYFGPGTRLTVT.

The DNA for the CDR3 is TGTGCCAGCTCACCGGGACAGGGGGCTTTCTCCTACGAGCAGTACTTC. Its translation is CASSPGQGAFSYEQYF. The rearrangement joins TRBV18 to TRBJ2-7; 12 nucleotides match TRBD1. With V trimmed by 3 bases and J by 0 bases, 3 bases remained unmatched. CDR3 length equals 16 residues. Germline V gene lookup returns CDR1 KGHSH and CDR2 LQKENI.

Concerning this clone: In the same sample, other DNA sequences code for this CDR3. The chain couples TRBV6-1 to TRBJ1-5, with unresolved D. This CDR3 region has 13 residues. In germline, CDR1 is MNHNS, CDR2 SASEGT. The V gene lost 1 base and the J gene lost 7 bases, with 8 bases spanning the gap. CDR3 in amino acids: CASSEGARQPQHF. Here the CDR3 DNA reads TGTGCCAGCAGTGAAGGGGCGAGGCAGCCCCAGCATTTT.

The CDR3 is CASTHRGGAGELFF. CDR3 nucleotides: TGTGCCAGCACCCACCGGGGAGGGGCCGGGGAGCTGTTTTTT. The rearrangement joins TRBV6-1 to TRBJ2-2; 7 bases are a match to TRBD2. The length of the CDR3 is 14 residues. V shed 7 bases and J 6 bases; nucleotides not matched to a gene: 8. Germline V gene sequence: CDR1 MNHNS, CDR2 SASEGT.

The chain has TRBV9 and TRBJ2-1; D remains ambiguous. The CDR3 consists of 14 residues. V was cut by 8 bases and J by 8 bases, with 20 bases left in between. Germline values: CDR1 SGDLS, CDR2 YYNGEE. The CDR3 is CASRGGPEEYEQFF. CDR3 DNA sequence: TGTGCCAGTCGTGGTGGTCCAGAGGAGTATGAGCAGTTCTTC. Full variable domain (remainder filled in from reference TRBV9 and TRBJ2-1): DSGVTQTPKHLITATGQRVTLRCSPRSGDLSVYWYQQSLDQGLQFLIQYYNGEERAKGNILERFSAQQFPDLHSELNLSSLELGDSALYFCASRGGPEEYEQFFGPGTRLTVL.

The V and J genes are TRBV29-1 and TRBJ2-5; unclear D gene. CDR1 is SQVTM and CDR2 is ANQGSEA in the germline V gene. The CDR3 is made up of 12 amino acids. The V and J ends lost 6 bases and 2 bases respectively, with 10 bases between them. This CDR3 is CSVDQVQETQYF. The CDR3 DNA follows: TGCAGCGTGGATCAGGTACAAGAGACCCAGTACTTC. The complete variable domain, with remaining parts taken from reference TRBV29-1 and TRBJ2-5, reads SAVISQKPSRDICQRGTSLTIQCQVDSQVTMMFWYRQQPGQSLTLIATANQGSEATYESGFVIDKFPISRPNLTFSTLTVSNMSPEDSSIYLCSVDQVQETQYFGPGTRLLVL.

This clone appeared a single time. V usage is TRBV7-2 and J usage is TRBJ2-3; D perhaps matches TRBD2 (6 bases). CDR1 and CDR2 (germline): SGHTA, FQGNSA. The V end was cut by 5 bases, the J end by 4 bases, with 13 bases between. The CDR3 is 14 amino acids. The CDR3 region is CASSQGLGPDTQYF. The DNA for the CDR3 is TGTGCCAGCAGCCAGGGACTCGGACCAGATACGCAGTATTTT.

The chain carries TRBV9 and TRBJ2-1; TRBD1 matches at 8 bases. V was pared by 3 bases and J by 5 bases, with 10 bases of the junction left unmatched. This CDR3 contains 16 residues. CDR1 is SGDLS, CDR2 YYNGEE, per germline. The DNA of the CDR3 is TGTGCCAGCAGCGCCAAAGACAGGGGAGTGGACAATGAGCAGTTCTTC. This sequence encodes CASSAKDRGVDNEQFF. The variable domain in full, with the rest retrieved from reference TRBV9 and TRBJ2-1, is DSGVTQTPKHLITATGQRVTLRCSPRSGDLSVYWYQQSLDQGLQFLIQYYNGEERAKGNILERFSAQQFPDLHSELNLSSLELGDSALYFCASSAKDRGVDNEQFFGPGTRLTVL.